Listed below are T cell receptor beta chains from one sample, sequenced in a study of blood T cell repertoires in COVID-19. Measured with immunoSEQ multiplex PCR; TCRdb has only the in-frame clones, and not every one. The sample consists of a few hundred thousand clones, 75% to 90% of them appearing once. Sequencing was performed on peripheral blood. These receptor sequences come from a woman aged 70-85 years with COVID-19, enrolled during active disease. Both conserved end residues are part of each CDR3. A D gene is named only where the DNA matches it firmly. Clone size is not always given. Where it is, it says once, few, many or a class for expanded clones.

J	D	size	V	CDR3	DNA
TRBJ2-2	TRBD1	-	TRBV30	CAWGQGTGELFF	TGTGCCTGGGGACAGGGTACCGGGGAGCTGTTTTTT
TRBJ2-1	-	many	TRBV27	CASSAGSLYNEQFF	TGTGCCAGCAGCGCCGGGTCACTATACAATGAGCAGTTCTTC
TRBJ2-3	TRBD1	once	TRBV4-3	CASSPSRQGVTDTQYF	TGCGCCAGCAGCCCGAGCCGACAGGGTGTCACAGATACGCAGTATTTT
TRBJ2-4	-	-	TRBV4-3	CASSQGQQGLNIQYF	TGCGCCAGCAGCCAAGGTCAACAGGGTTTAAACATTCAGTACTTC
TRBJ2-1	-	once	TRBV18	CASSPGGDSYNEQFF	TGTGCCAGCTCACCAGGGGGCGACTCCTACAATGAGCAGTTCTTC
TRBJ1-5	-	-	TRBV4-3	CASSQDLAANQPQHF	TGCGCCAGCAGCCAAGATTTGGCAGCGAATCAGCCCCAGCATTTT
TRBJ1-2	-	-	TRBV5-6	CASSPWTANYGYTF	TGTGCCAGCAGCCCATGGACAGCTAACTATGGCTACACCTTC
TRBJ1-1	-	-	TRBV19	CASSIQARTEAFF	TGTGCCAGTAGTATACAGGCCCGCACTGAAGCTTTCTTT
TRBJ1-5	TRBD1	-	TRBV3-1/TRBV3-2	CASSLGQGGQPQHF	TGTGCCAGCAGCCTCGGACAGGGTGGTCAGCCCCAGCATTTT
TRBJ1-5	-	-	TRBV23-1	CASSHLKVGGPSLAQHF	TGCGCCAGCAGTCATCTGAAGGTGGGGGGTCCCTCTTTGGCCCAGCATTTT
TRBJ1-4	-	-	TRBV18	CASSPMPPGVRATNEKLFF	TGTGCCAGCTCACCCATGCCTCCAGGGGTCAGAGCAACTAATGAAAAACTGTTTTTT
TRBJ2-7	-	few	TRBV7-9	CASSLAVINSYEQYF	TGTGCCAGCAGCCTCGCGGTTATAAACTCCTACGAGCAGTACTTC
TRBJ2-7	-	-	TRBV18	CASSVAGGFIYEQYF	TGTGCCAGCTCGGTAGCTGGAGGTTTTATTTACGAGCAGTACTTC
TRBJ1-2	-	-	TRBV5-4	CASSLVPIYGYTF	TGTGCCAGCAGCTTGGTTCCTATTTATGGCTACACCTTC
TRBJ1-1	-	-	TRBV20-1	CSAPTGVGAFF	TGCAGTGCCCCTACCGGGGTCGGAGCTTTCTTT
TRBJ1-1	-	-	TRBV2	CASMDSRTEAFF	TGTGCCAGCATGGACAGTCGAACTGAAGCTTTCTTT
TRBJ2-2	-	-	TRBV25-1	CASSKGVGDYTGELFF	TGTGCCAGCAGTAAAGGTGTAGGGGATTACACCGGGGAGCTGTTTTTT
TRBJ1-3	-	once	TRBV2	CASWRASSGNTIYF	TGTGCCAGCTGGAGGGCTAGCTCTGGAAACACCATATATTTT
TRBJ2-7	-	once	TRBV18	CASSPPSPVSYEQYF	TGTGCCAGCTCACCCCCAAGCCCGGTCTCCTACGAGCAGTACTTC
TRBJ1-5	-	-	TRBV2	CASSSQGNSNQPQHF	TGTGCCAGCAGTTCACAGGGAAATAGCAATCAGCCCCAGCATTTT
TRBJ2-3	TRBD2	-	TRBV7-9	CASSASTSADTQYF	TGTGCCAGCAGCGCGTCGACTAGCGCAGATACGCAGTATTTT
TRBJ2-2	-	-	TRBV7-2	CASSATSTKNTGELFF	TGTGCCAGCAGCGCCACTAGCACCAAGAACACCGGGGAGCTGTTTTTT
TRBJ1-2	-	-	TRBV7-8	CASSLNRDGYTF	TGTGCCAGCAGCTTAAACAGGGACGGCTACACCTTC
TRBJ1-6	TRBD1	-	TRBV5-1	CASSLAYRGWSPLHF	TGCGCCAGCAGCTTGGCCTACAGGGGCTGGTCACCCCTCCACTTT
TRBJ1-2	TRBD1	-	TRBV6-4	CASSAGTGILNYGYTF	TGTGCCAGCAGCGCCGGGACAGGGATCCTTAACTATGGCTACACCTTC
TRBJ1-2	-	-	TRBV24-1	CATSGGAGYSYGYTF	TGTGCCACCAGTGGAGGAGCAGGGTATTCCTATGGCTACACCTTC
TRBJ2-7	-	once	TRBV24-1	CATSDSGGAYEQYF	TGTGCCACCAGTGATTCTGGCGGAGCCTACGAGCAGTACTTC
TRBJ2-7	TRBD2	-	TRBV3-1/TRBV3-2	CASSQDGSGSSYEQYF	TGTGCCAGCAGCCAAGATGGTAGCGGGAGCTCCTACGAGCAGTACTTC
TRBJ2-3	-	-	TRBV7-2	CASSLRSGSDTQYF	TGTGCCAGCAGTTTGAGATCGGGTTCAGATACGCAGTATTTT
TRBJ1-2	TRBD1	once	TRBV24-1	CATSDGGTGRYYGYTF	TGTGCCACCAGTGATGGAGGGACAGGGAGATACTATGGCTACACCTTC
TRBJ1-1	TRBD1	-	TRBV11-3	CASKTQGKTEAFF	TGTGCCAGCAAAACACAGGGGAAGACTGAAGCTTTCTTT
TRBJ2-5	TRBD1	-	TRBV9	CASSGGQIQETQYF	TGTGCCAGCAGCGGGGGACAGATTCAAGAGACCCAGTACTTC
TRBJ1-1	-	-	TRBV5-1	CASSFGGLNTEAFF	TGCGCCAGCAGCTTCGGGGGGCTGAACACTGAAGCTTTCTTT
TRBJ2-2	TRBD2	-	TRBV6-6	CASSVLAGEDTGELFF	TGTGCCAGCAGTGTCCTCGCGGGAGAGGACACCGGGGAGCTGTTTTTT
TRBJ1-5	-	-	TRBV21-1	CASDRDRVIQPQHF	TGTGCCAGCGACCGAGACAGGGTCATTCAGCCCCAGCATTTT
TRBJ1-6	-	once	TRBV7-9	CASSLPSGQGNSPLHF	TGTGCCAGCAGCTTACCGTCCGGGCAGGGTAATTCACCCCTCCACTTT
TRBJ1-1	-	-	TRBV3-1/TRBV3-2	CASSAGMNTEAFF	TGTGCCAGCAGCGCGGGCATGAACACTGAAGCTTTCTTT
TRBJ2-7	-	-	TRBV20-1	CSASGVDEQYF	TGCAGTGCTTCAGGGGTAGACGAGCAGTACTTC
TRBJ1-5	TRBD1	-	TRBV5-6	CASSVTGTVNQPQHF	TGTGCCAGCAGCGTCACCGGGACAGTCAATCAGCCCCAGCATTTT